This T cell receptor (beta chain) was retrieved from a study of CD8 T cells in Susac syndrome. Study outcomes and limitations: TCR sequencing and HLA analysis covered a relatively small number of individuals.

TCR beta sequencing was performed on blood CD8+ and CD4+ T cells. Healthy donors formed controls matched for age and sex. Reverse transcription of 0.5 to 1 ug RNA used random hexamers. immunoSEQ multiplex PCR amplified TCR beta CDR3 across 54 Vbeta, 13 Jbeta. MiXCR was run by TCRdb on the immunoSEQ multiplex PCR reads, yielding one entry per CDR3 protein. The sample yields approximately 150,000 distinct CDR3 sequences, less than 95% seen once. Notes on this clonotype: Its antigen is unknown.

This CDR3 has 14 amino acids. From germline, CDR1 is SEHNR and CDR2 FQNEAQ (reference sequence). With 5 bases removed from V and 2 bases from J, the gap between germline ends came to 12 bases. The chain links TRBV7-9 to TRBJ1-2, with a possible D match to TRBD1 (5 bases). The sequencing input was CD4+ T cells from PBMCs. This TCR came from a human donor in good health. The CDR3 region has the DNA TGTGCCAGCAGCGTACAGGTGGTAAACTATGGCTACACCTTC. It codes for CASSVQVVNYGYTF. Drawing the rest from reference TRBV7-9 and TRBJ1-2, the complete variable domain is DTGVSQNPRHKITKRGQNVTFRCDPISEHNRLYWYRQTLGQGPEFLTYFQNEAQLEKSRLLSDRFSAERPKGSFSTLEIQRTEQGDSAMYLCASSVQVVNYGYTFGSGTRLTVV.